This T cell receptor beta chain was captured by sequencing in a study of regulatory T cells in long-lasting Graves disease. Whole-study results and caveats: There was favoring of TRBV28, TRBJ1-2 and TRBJ2-5 in persistent disease.

On this clonotype itself: Its antigen is as yet unknown.

Library construction for TCR beta used iRepertoire HTBI primers and Arm-PCR of CDR3 regions. In the original processing: Identified across the samples were fewer than 70 TRBV segments and more than twelve TRBJ segments. TCRdb passed the multiplex PCR reads through MiXCR, listing each CDR3 protein once. Clone size and V and J calls follow TCRdb, not the original study. The sample shows more than 350,000 distinct CDR3 sequences, 21% of them seen only once. Per the germline V gene, CDR1 is MNHEY and CDR2 is SMNVEV (reference sequence). CDR3 length: 13 amino acids. The V and J ends lost 0 bases and 5 bases respectively, with 7 bases between them. The time point is: persistent/refractory GD, antithyroid drugs over 5 years with positive TRAb. PBMC RNA was the source of the TCR library. The diagnosis of Graves' disease used American Thyroid Association guidelines.

The sample was peripheral blood mononuclear cells (PBMCs), taken when the disease was refractory, from a patient treated with antithyroid drugs. This TCR was sampled from a female donor with Graves disease. The chain couples TRBV27 to TRBJ1-2; D is unresolved. CDR3 sequence: CASSLSPSYGYTF. The CDR3, as DNA: TGTGCCAGCAGTTTATCGCCCTCGTATGGCTACACCTTC.